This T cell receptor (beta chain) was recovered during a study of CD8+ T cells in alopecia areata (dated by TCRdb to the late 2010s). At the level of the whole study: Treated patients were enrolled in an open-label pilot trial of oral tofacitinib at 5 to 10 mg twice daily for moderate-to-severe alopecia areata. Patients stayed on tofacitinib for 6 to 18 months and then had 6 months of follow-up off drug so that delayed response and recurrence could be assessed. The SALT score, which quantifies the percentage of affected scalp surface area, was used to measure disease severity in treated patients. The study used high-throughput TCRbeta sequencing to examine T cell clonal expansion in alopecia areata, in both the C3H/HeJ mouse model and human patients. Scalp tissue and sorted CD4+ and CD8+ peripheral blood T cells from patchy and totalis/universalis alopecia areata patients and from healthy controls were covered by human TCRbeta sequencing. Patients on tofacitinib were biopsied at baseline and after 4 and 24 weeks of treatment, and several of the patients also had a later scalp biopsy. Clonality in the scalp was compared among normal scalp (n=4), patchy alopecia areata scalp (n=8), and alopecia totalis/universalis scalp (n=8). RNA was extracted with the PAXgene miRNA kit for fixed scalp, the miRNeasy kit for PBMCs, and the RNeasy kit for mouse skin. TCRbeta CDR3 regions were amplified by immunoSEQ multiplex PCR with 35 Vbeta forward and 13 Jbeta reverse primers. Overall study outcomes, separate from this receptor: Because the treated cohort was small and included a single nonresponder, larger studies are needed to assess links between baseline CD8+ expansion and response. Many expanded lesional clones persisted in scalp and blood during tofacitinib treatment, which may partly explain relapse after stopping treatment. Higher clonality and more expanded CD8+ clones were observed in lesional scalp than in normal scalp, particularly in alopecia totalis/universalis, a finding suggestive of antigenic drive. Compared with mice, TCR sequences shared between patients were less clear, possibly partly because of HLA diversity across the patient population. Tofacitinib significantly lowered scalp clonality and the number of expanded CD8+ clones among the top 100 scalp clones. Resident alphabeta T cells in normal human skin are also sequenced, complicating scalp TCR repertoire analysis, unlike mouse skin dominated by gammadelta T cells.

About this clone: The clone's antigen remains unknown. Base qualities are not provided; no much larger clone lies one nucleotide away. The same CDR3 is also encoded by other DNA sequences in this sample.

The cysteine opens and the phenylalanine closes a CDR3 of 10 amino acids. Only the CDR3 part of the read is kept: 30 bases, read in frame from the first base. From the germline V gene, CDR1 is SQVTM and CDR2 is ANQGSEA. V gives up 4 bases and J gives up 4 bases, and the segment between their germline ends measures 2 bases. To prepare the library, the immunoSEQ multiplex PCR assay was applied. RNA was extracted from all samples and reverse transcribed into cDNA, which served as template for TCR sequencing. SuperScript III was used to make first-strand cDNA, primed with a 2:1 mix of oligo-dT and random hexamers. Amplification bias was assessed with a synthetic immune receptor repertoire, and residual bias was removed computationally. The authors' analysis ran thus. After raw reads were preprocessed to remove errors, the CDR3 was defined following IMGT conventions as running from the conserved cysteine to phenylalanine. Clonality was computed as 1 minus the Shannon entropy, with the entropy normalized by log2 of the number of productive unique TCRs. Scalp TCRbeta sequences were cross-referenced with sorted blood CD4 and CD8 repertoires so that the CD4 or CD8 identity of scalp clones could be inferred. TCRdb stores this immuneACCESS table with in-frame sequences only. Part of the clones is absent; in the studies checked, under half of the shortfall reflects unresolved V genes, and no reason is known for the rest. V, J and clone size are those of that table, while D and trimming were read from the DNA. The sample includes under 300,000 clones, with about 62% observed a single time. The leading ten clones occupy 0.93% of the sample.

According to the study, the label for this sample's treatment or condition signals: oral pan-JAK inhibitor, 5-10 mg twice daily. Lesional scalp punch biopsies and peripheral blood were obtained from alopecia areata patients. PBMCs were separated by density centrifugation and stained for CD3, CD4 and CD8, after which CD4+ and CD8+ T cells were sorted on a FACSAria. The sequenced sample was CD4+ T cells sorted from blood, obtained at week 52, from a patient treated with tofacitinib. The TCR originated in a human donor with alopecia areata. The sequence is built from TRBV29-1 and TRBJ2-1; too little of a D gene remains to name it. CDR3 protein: CSVAYNEQFF. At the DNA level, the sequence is TGCAGCGTTGCATACAATGAGCAGTTCTTC.